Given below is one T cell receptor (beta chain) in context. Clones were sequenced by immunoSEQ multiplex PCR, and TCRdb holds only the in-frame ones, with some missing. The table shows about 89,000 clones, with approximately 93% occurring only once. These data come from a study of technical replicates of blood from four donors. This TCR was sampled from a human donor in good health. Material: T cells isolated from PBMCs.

CDR3 in amino acids: CASRPNLAGGTDTQYF. DNA of the CDR3: TGTGCCAGCAGGCCTAATCTGGCGGGGGGCACAGATACGCAGTATTTT. This chain joins TRBV7-9 and TRBJ2-3; TRBD2 aligns across 7 bases. The ends lost 6 bases at V and 1 base at J; junction bases unmatched: 10. Germline lookup yields CDR1 SEHNR and CDR2 FQNEAQ (reference sequence). CDR3 length: 16 amino acids.